This T cell receptor beta chain was recovered during a study of control samples from healthy donors and cancer patients (dated by TCRdb to between 2020 and 2021). Library preparation used the immunoSEQ multiplex PCR assay. The table comes from immuneACCESS by way of TCRdb, which keeps in-frame sequences with V and J called. Part of the clones is missing from these tables; in studies checked, under half for an unresolved V gene and the rest for unknown reasons. The sample profile shows about 110,000 clones; roughly 89% of them were found once. The ten largest clones take up 17% of the sample. Measured from the cysteine to the phenylalanine, the CDR3 is 14 residues long. The entry retains the CDR3 DNA only, 42 bases that are in frame from base 1. Per the germline V gene (reference sequence), SEHNR is the CDR1 and FQNEAQ is the CDR2. The junction carries 11 bases between V and J, which are trimmed by 6 bases and 5 bases respectively.

About this clone itself: Its antigen is currently not known. No much larger clone is present one base from it, and per-base qualities are unavailable.

The sample consisted of blood. The chain employs TRBV7-9 and TRBJ1-6, with TRBD1 perhaps the D gene, on 5 matching bases. This receptor was taken from a woman aged 45-65 years in good health. The CDR3 protein: CASRPGLNNSPLHF. The nucleotides read TGTGCCAGCAGGCCGGGACTGAATAATTCACCCCTCCACTTT.